These T cell receptor beta chains were read from a single sample in a study of blood T cell repertoires in COVID-19. Generated by immunoSEQ multiplex PCR, the TCRdb table keeps only in-frame clones and is missing some. The sample holds fewer than 300,000 clones, roughly nine tenths seen once. Material for sequencing was peripheral blood. These receptors were collected from a woman aged 25-40 years with COVID-19, enrolled during active disease. Each CDR3 is given with its conserved first and last residue. Each record gives: CDR3 protein, clone size, V gene, J gene. Size values are once, few and many counts, or a class for expanded clones, and some rows have none.

CASSLAQGSNQPQHF	few	TRBV7-9	TRBJ1-5
CASSLKTSGVYNTGELFF	.	TRBV7-6	TRBJ2-2
CASSRTSGSDEQFF	.	TRBV19	TRBJ2-1
CASSPQTGYGEAFF	.	TRBV18	TRBJ1-1
CASSQEALAGYTDTQYF	.	TRBV3-1/TRBV3-2	TRBJ2-3
CASRVGGGDYGYTF	.	TRBV27	TRBJ1-2
CASSLTVDYGYTF	.	TRBV7-9	TRBJ1-2
CASSLIGGRDTEAFF	.	TRBV7-6	TRBJ1-1
CASSVAEFDDTGELFF	.	TRBV6-4	TRBJ2-2
CASIWVGGGFTEAFF	.	TRBV6-5	TRBJ1-1
CASSPTDNYGYTF	.	TRBV5-5	TRBJ1-2
CASRKPGVGYTF	few	TRBV12-3/TRBV12-4	TRBJ1-2
CASSSPETSGSDEQFF	.	TRBV7-9	TRBJ2-1
CASSTGQGLPVAFF	.	TRBV5-1	TRBJ1-1
CAWNSGQVVQETQYF	.	TRBV30	TRBJ2-5
CASSSGTGGPEGELFF	.	TRBV6-2/TRBV6-3	TRBJ2-2
CASSTSGKAGELFF	.	TRBV27	TRBJ2-2
CASSLLANSGAGELFF	.	TRBV5-1	TRBJ2-2
CASSGRGQNTEAFF	few	TRBV5-1	TRBJ1-1